Shown below are 20 T cell receptor beta chains from a single sample sequenced in a study of T cell responses to AZD1222 COVID-19 vaccine. Only in-frame clones appear in the TCRdb table, and some are missing; sequencing was by immunoSEQ multiplex PCR. The sample shows about 120,000 clones, about 90% of them seen only once. Sequences were derived from peripheral blood, sampled on day 0 of AZD1222 vaccination. Every receptor here comes from an adult in good health.

J is TRBJ1-1 and V is TRBV6-5; weak D call: TRBD1 (6 bases). The V gene lost 6 bases and the J gene lost 1 base, with 12 bases spanning the gap. This CDR3 region has 14 residues. The germline CDR1 and CDR2 sequences are MNHEY and SVGAGI. In DNA, the CDR3 is TGTGCCAGCAGCCCCGCAGGGGCGAACACTGAAGCTTTCTTT. Its protein product is CASSPAGANTEAFF.

The chain uses TRBV28 and TRBJ1-2, with D tentatively TRBD1 (6 bases). The CDR3 covers 13 residues. Trimming cost V 10 bases and J 3 bases, with 15 bases left between them. From germline, CDR1 is MDHEN and CDR2 SYDVKM. The CDR3 sequence: CATRTGNDYGYTF. The CDR3 nucleotides read TGTGCCACCCGAACAGGGAATGACTATGGCTACACCTTC.

The J gene is TRBJ1-5, the V gene TRBV10-3; 8 nucleotides agree with TRBD1. The V gene's germline CDR1 is ENHRY and CDR2 SYGVKD. V lost 0 bases, J lost 2 bases, and 6 bases stayed unmatched. CDR3 size: 17 residues. The CDR3 region is CAISESLQGGGNQPQHF. Here the CDR3 DNA reads TGTGCCATCAGTGAGTCGTTACAGGGGGGCGGCAATCAGCCCCAGCATTTT.

Only one count was recorded for this clone. V gene TRBV6-2 or TRBV6-3 combines with J gene TRBJ1-1, with 10 bases that match TRBD1. Per germline, CDR1 MNHEY and CDR2 SVGEGT. V gave up 5 bases and J gave up 0 bases; unmatched junction bases: 6. This CDR3 spans 16 amino acids. CDR3 in amino acids: CASSPGQGPMNTEAFF. The CDR3 nucleotides read TGTGCCAGCAGTCCGGGACAGGGGCCTATGAACACTGAAGCTTTCTTT.

The V and J genes are TRBV7-2 and TRBJ2-7, with D hard to call. From germline, CDR1 is SGHTA and CDR2 FQGNSA. Trimming cost V 1 base and J 4 bases, with 11 bases left between them. The CDR3 sequence is 14 residues long. In DNA form, the CDR3 reads TGTGCCAGCAGCTTAGGGTTGAGTCTATACGAGCAGTACTTC. Translated, it gives CASSLGLSLYEQYF.

The V gene is TRBV5-4, the J gene TRBJ2-1; no definite D call. V was clipped by 5 bases and J by 7 bases, with 16 bases between them. CDR1 is SGHNT, CDR2 YYREEE, per germline (reference sequence). The CDR3 spans 14 residues. CDR3: CASRTGAPPNEQFF. The CDR3 DNA reads as TGTGCCAGCAGGACGGGCGCTCCACCGAATGAGCAGTTCTTC.

The gene calls are TRBV11-2 and TRBJ1-2; no clear D. This CDR3 comprises 13 residues. V was pared by 1 base and J by 9 bases, with 12 bases between. Germline-derived CDR1 and CDR2 are SGHAT and FQNNGV. The CDR3 nucleotides read TGTGCCAGCAGCTTAGGAGGAGGGTCGAGCTACACCTTC. Translation gives CASSLGGGSSYTF.

This chain links TRBV11-1 with TRBJ1-1; no definite D call. CDR1 is SGHAT and CDR2 is FQDESV in the germline V gene (reference sequence). V lost 5 bases and J lost 4, with 5 bases in between. CDR3 length equals 11 residues. The CDR3 DNA reads TGTGCCAGCAGCCCTGCCACTGAAGCTTTCTTT. Amino acid sequence: CASSPATEAFF. Supplemented by reference TRBV11-1 and TRBJ1-1, the full variable domain reads EAEVAQSPRYKITEKSQAVAFWCDPISGHATLYWYRQILGQGPELLVQFQDESVVDDSQLPKDRFSAERLKGVDSTLKIQPAELGDSAMYLCASSPATEAFFGQGTRLTVV.

The chain couples TRBV28 to TRBJ2-6; D may be TRBD2 (5 bases). Germline-derived CDR1 and CDR2 are MDHEN and SYDVKM. This CDR3 comprises 14 residues. Trimming took off 2 bases at V and 6 bases at J, with 8 bases between the two ends. The CDR3 nucleotides read TGTGCCAGCAGTTTACGGGGATTGGCCAACGTCCTGACTTTC. It translates to CASSLRGLANVLTF.

The rearrangement joins TRBV27 to TRBJ2-7, with D perhaps TRBD1 or TRBD2 (5 bases each). The CDR3 runs to 12 residues. V was trimmed by 8 bases and J by 3 bases, leaving 11 bases between them. CDR1 and CDR2 (germline): MNHEY, SMNVEV (reference sequence). The CDR3 sequence is CASGGPSYEQYF. CDR3 nucleotide sequence: TGTGCCAGCGGGGGACCAAGCTACGAGCAGTACTTC.

The chain uses TRBV21-1 and TRBJ1-5; the table gives TRBD1 as D, unverified against the DNA. TRBV21-1 has pseudogene status. This CDR3 is built from 16 residues. CDR3 region: CASSTDRGISNQPQHF. CDR3 DNA: TGTGCCAGCAGCACGGACAGGGGTATTAGCAATCAGCCCCAGCATTTT.

V usage is TRBV10-3 and J usage is TRBJ2-1; 7 bases map to TRBD1. The CDR3 sequence is 15 residues long. With 8 bases clipped from V and 8 bases from J, the junction kept 15 bases outside the gene matches. Germline V CDR1 and CDR2: ENHRY, SYGVKD. CDR3 region: CAIGERSQGWYEQFF. For the CDR3, the DNA is TGTGCCATCGGGGAGCGGTCACAGGGGTGGTATGAGCAGTTCTTC.

This chain links TRBV10-1 with TRBJ1-6; maybe TRBD1 (6 bases). The germline gives CDR1 WNHNN, CDR2 SYGVQD (reference sequence). The CDR3 is 16 residues long. The germline V and J ends were trimmed by 5 bases and 5 bases, with 16 bases remaining between them. The CDR3 is CASSPGGGFDNSPLHF. DNA for the CDR3: TGCGCCAGCAGTCCTGGGGGGGGCTTCGATAATTCACCCCTCCACTTT.

This sequence joins TRBV27 and TRBJ1-1; 10 bases are a match to TRBD1. Germline trimming cut 7 bases from V and 4 bases from J; bases unmatched to any gene: 12. Germline V gene lookup returns CDR1 MNHEY and CDR2 SMNVEV (reference sequence). This CDR3 has 16 amino acids. CDR3 amino acids: CASKRQGAGRSTEAFF. The CDR3 coding sequence is TGTGCCAGCAAGCGACAGGGGGCGGGAAGAAGCACTGAAGCTTTCTTT.

This clone has at least ten counts. The chain employs TRBV12-3 or TRBV12-4 and TRBJ2-1; D is uncertain. Trimming shortened V by 3 bases and J by 8 bases, and 11 bases separated the two germline ends. The CDR3 runs 13 residues. CDR3 DNA sequence: TGTGCCAGCAGTTTGACCCGACGGGATGAGCAGTTCTTC. Protein product: CASSLTRRDEQFF.

The rearrangement links TRBV28 to TRBJ2-3, with 8 nucleotides matching TRBD1. V lost 3 bases, J lost 8 bases, and 16 bases stayed unmatched. This CDR3 comprises 17 residues. The V gene's germline CDR1 is MDHEN and CDR2 SYDVKM. For the CDR3, the DNA is TGTGCCAGCAGTTTTCCACCCACGGGACAGGTAATGGGTACGCAGTATTTT. Protein: CASSFPPTGQVMGTQYF.

The rearrangement joins TRBV5-6 to TRBJ1-2, with D possibly matching TRBD1 (6 bases). V lost 6 bases, J lost 5 bases, and 23 bases lay in between. CDR3 length: 16 amino acids. The germline V gene encodes CDR1 SGHDT and CDR2 YYEEEE. CDR3 region: CASTPIRSGAEYGYTF. In nucleotides, the CDR3 is TGTGCCAGCACCCCGATTAGGTCGGGGGCGGAATATGGCTACACCTTC.

The chain recombines TRBV7-6 with TRBJ1-3, with D unresolved. The V end was cut by 2 bases, the J end by 2 bases, with 7 bases between. CDR3 length equals 14 residues. Germline-derived CDR1 and CDR2 are SGHVS and FNYEAQ. CDR3 DNA sequence: TGTGCCAGCAGCTTAATTGGGGCTGGAAACACCATATATTTT. Its protein product is CASSLIGAGNTIYF.

The chain combines TRBV2 with TRBJ1-2, with D uncertain. CDR1 is SNHLY and CDR2 is FYNNEI in the germline V gene. The CDR3 length is 13 residues. V was cut by 3 bases and J by 4 bases, with 9 bases left in between. CDR3 in DNA: TGTGCCAGCAGTGATAACGGAAGCTATGGCTACACCTTC. Its translation is CASSDNGSYGYTF.

The chain couples TRBV28 to TRBJ2-1, with TRBD2 matching 8 bases. Germline values: CDR1 MDHEN, CDR2 SYDVKM. V dropped 6 bases and J dropped 0; count of bases not matched to a gene: 7. The CDR3 runs 16 residues. CDR3 protein: CASSSTSESSYNEQFF. The DNA of the CDR3 is TGTGCCAGCAGCTCGACTAGCGAGAGCTCCTACAATGAGCAGTTCTTC.